This T cell receptor (beta chain) was obtained from a study of blood T cell repertoires in COVID-19. Study context: The United States, Italy and Spain supplied acute and convalescent COVID-19 samples. Sources were T cells, B-cell-depleted T cells, or PBMCs; the material itself was cDNA or gDNA.

This table comes from immunoSEQ multiplex PCR, and its TCRdb copy is limited to in-frame clones, with some not included. The table records 350,000 or so clones, roughly 89% of them present only once. Seattle's cohort entered during active infection and was followed longitudinally. This receptor was identified in a woman aged 55-75 years with COVID-19, enrolled during active disease. The sequenced material came from peripheral blood.

The DNA for the CDR3 is TGTGCCAGCTCACTGACAGGAAGTGCAACTAATGAAAAACTGTTTTTT. Translated: CASSLTGSATNEKLFF. The rearrangement uses TRBV18 and TRBJ1-4; maybe TRBD1 (6 bases). From germline, CDR1 is KGHSH and CDR2 LQKENI. There are 16 residues in the CDR3. Trimming removed 4 bases at V and 0 bases at J, with 12 bases between.